These T cell receptor beta chains were read from a single sample in a study of T cells in Graves' hyperthyroidism and ophthalmopathy. TCRdb re-called the multiplex PCR reads with MiXCR, one entry per CDR3 protein. The repertoire has about 560,000 distinct CDR3 sequences, 16% of them found once; the top ten carry under 20%. The material sequenced was blood. The receptors come from a woman between 18 and 30 years old with Graves' hyperthyroidism. CDR3s include the opening cysteine and the closing phenylalanine or tryptophan. D genes are given only for firm matches. Some rows mark clone size as missing; the rest say once, few, many or name a class of expanded clone.

V	D	J	size	DNA	CDR3
TRBV7-2	.	TRBJ2-1	many	TGTGCCAGCATCCAAGGTAGGGGTGAGCAGTTCTTC	CASIQGRGEQFF
TRBV19	.	TRBJ1-2	few	TGTGCCAGTAGTTCCTCCCGGACAGTCACCGAAAACTATGGCTACACCTTC	CASSSSRTVTENYGYTF
TRBV30	.	TRBJ2-1	.	TGTGCCTGGAGTGTAAAGAATGAGCAGTTCTTC	CAWSVKNEQFF
TRBV5-6	TRBD1	TRBJ2-7	many	TGTGCCAGCAGTCATGACAGGGAGTGGTTCGACGAGCAGTACTTC	CASSHDREWFDEQYF
TRBV3-1	.	TRBJ2-3	few	TGTGCCAGCAGCCAAGTCCGGCTGGTGGATACGCAGTATTTT	CASSQVRLVDTQYF
TRBV5-1	.	TRBJ1-5	many	TGCGCCAGCAGCAACGTCCCCGGGGGTCAGCCCCAGCATTTT	CASSNVPGGQPQHF
TRBV6-1	.	TRBJ2-7	once	TGTGCCAGTTCGGCAGGGTTAAGCGGCTACGAGCAGTACTTC	CASSAGLSGYEQYF
TRBV7-9	.	TRBJ2-5	few	TGTGCCAGCAGCCCCCTGGGCTCAACACCCCAAGAGACCCAGTACTTC	CASSPLGSTPQETQYF
TRBV6-5	.	TRBJ1-1	many	TGTGCCAGCAGTTACTCGAGTAGGAACACTGAAGCTTTCTTT	CASSYSSRNTEAFF
TRBV15	TRBD1	TRBJ2-7	few	TGTGCCACCAGCTCCGGGACAGTGGCTTACGAGCAGTACTTC	CATSSGTVAYEQYF
TRBV20-1	.	TRBJ2-3	many	TGCAGTGCTAGAGGGGAGGAAACTATAATCCGCACAGATACGCAGTATTTT	CSARGEETIIRTDTQYF